The rows below give T cell receptor beta chains drawn from one sample of a study of shared clonotypes between healthy human individuals. Measured with immunoSEQ multiplex PCR; TCRdb has only the in-frame clones, and not every one. The top ten clones hold roughly 0.45% of a sample with around 1.5 million clones, 95% to 99% of them seen once. Sequenced material: naive CD4+ T cells sorted from blood. These receptors originate from a man aged 25 to 40 in good health. Each CDR3 is given with its conserved first and last residue. A D gene is named only where the DNA matches it firmly. Not every row has a clone size; where given, it reads once, few, many or a size class.

clone_size	j_call	v_call	d_call	cdr3_length	cdr3_aa	cdr3_nt
-	TRBJ2-3	TRBV6-5	-	16	CASSYFGGPSTDTQYF	TGTGCCAGCAGTTACTTCGGGGGGCCAAGCACAGATACGCAGTATTTT
once	TRBJ1-5	TRBV6-1	-	14	CASSGLGAAQPQHF	TGTGCCAGCAGTGGGTTGGGGGCGGCCCAGCCCCAGCATTTT
-	TRBJ2-7	TRBV7-9	TRBD1	15	CASSLGQGVENEQYF	TGTGCCAGCAGCTTGGGACAGGGGGTTGAAAACGAGCAGTACTTC
once	TRBJ2-7	TRBV10-3	TRBD2	14	CAISDLAGSYEQYF	TGTGCCATCAGTGACCTAGCGGGGTCCTACGAGCAGTACTTC
-	TRBJ2-7	TRBV10-3	TRBD1	14	CATSTGVSNYEQYF	TGTGCCACCTCGACAGGGGTGAGTAACTACGAGCAGTACTTC
-	TRBJ2-3	TRBV5-6	-	16	CASSFRGPYSTDTQYF	TGTGCCAGCAGCTTCCGAGGACCGTATAGCACAGATACGCAGTATTTT
once	TRBJ2-1	TRBV10-3	TRBD2	16	CAISGLAGGGANEQFF	TGTGCCATCAGTGGACTAGCGGGAGGAGGTGCGAATGAGCAGTTCTTC
-	TRBJ1-4	TRBV19	-	14	CASSSQLSGEKLFF	TGTGCCAGTAGCTCACAACTATCAGGTGAAAAACTGTTTTTT
-	TRBJ1-5	TRBV6-6	-	15	CASSFADRPNQPQHF	TGTGCCAGCAGTTTCGCCGACAGGCCAAATCAGCCCCAGCATTTT
-	TRBJ2-2	TRBV6-6	TRBD2	15	CASSRTSANTGELFF	TGTGCCAGCAGCCGGACTAGCGCAAACACCGGGGAGCTGTTTTTT
-	TRBJ2-1	TRBV2	TRBD2	14	CASNTGLAYNEQFF	TGTGCCAGCAATACGGGACTAGCATACAATGAGCAGTTCTTC
-	TRBJ2-1	TRBV23-1	-	12	CASSQGVNEQFF	TGCGCCAGCAGTCAAGGGGTTAATGAGCAGTTCTTC
-	TRBJ2-6	TRBV9	TRBD1	17	CASSEAGTASGANVLTF	TGTGCCAGCAGCGAAGCCGGGACAGCATCTGGGGCCAACGTCCTGACTTTC
once	TRBJ2-7	TRBV19	TRBD1	16	CASRKSPGQRTYEQYF	TGTGCCAGTAGGAAAAGTCCGGGACAGCGTACCTACGAGCAGTACTTC
-	TRBJ1-1	TRBV18	-	11	CASSPNTEAFF	TGTGCCAGCTCACCCAACACTGAAGCTTTCTTT
-	TRBJ1-5	TRBV19	TRBD1	13	CASSKDRDQPQHF	TGTGCCAGTAGCAAAGACAGGGATCAGCCCCAGCATTTT
-	TRBJ2-1	TRBV14	TRBD1	13	CASSRDRDNEQFF	TGTGCCAGCAGTCGGGACAGGGATAATGAGCAGTTCTTC
-	TRBJ1-1	TRBV30	TRBD1	13	CAWRGQTNTEAFF	TGTGCCTGGAGGGGACAGACAAACACTGAAGCTTTCTTT
-	TRBJ2-3	TRBV10-2	TRBD2	16	CASSEVLAGNQNPQYF	TGCGCCAGCAGTGAAGTACTAGCGGGAAACCAAAACCCGCAGTATTTT
-	TRBJ2-1	TRBV5-1	-	13	CASSLEQHNEQFF	TGCGCCAGCAGCTTGGAACAGCACAATGAGCAGTTCTTC
-	TRBJ2-1	TRBV7-9	-	13	CASRPAGAGEQFF	TGTGCCAGCAGGCCGGCGGGGGCCGGTGAGCAGTTCTTC
once	TRBJ2-1	TRBV7-8	-	15	CASSPLRLSYNEQFF	TGTGCCAGCAGCCCGCTGAGATTATCCTACAATGAGCAGTTCTTC
-	TRBJ1-2	TRBV19	-	15	CASSIRGRPNYGYTF	TGTGCCAGTAGTATCCGGGGGCGTCCCAACTATGGCTACACCTTC
-	TRBJ2-7	TRBV9	TRBD2	15	CASSEGLAATYEQYF	TGTGCCAGCAGCGAGGGACTAGCGGCAACCTACGAGCAGTACTTC
-	TRBJ1-2	TRBV29-1	-	11	CSVGPDDGYTF	TGCAGCGTTGGCCCGGACGATGGCTACACCTTC
once	TRBJ2-7	TRBV27	-	13	CASSLSGDTEQYF	TGTGCCAGCAGTTTATCTGGGGACACCGAGCAGTACTTC
-	TRBJ1-1	TRBV27	-	14	CASSKRRENTEAFF	TGTGCCAGCAGTAAGAGGAGGGAGAACACTGAAGCTTTCTTT
-	TRBJ2-1	TRBV5-6	-	15	CASSFGPETYNEQFF	TGTGCCAGCAGCTTTGGACCCGAAACGTACAATGAGCAGTTCTTC
-	TRBJ2-1	TRBV10-3	TRBD2	14	CAISGSGRDNEQFF	TGTGCCATCAGTGGGAGCGGGAGGGACAATGAGCAGTTCTTC
-	TRBJ2-5	TRBV7-9	TRBD1	16	CASSLKPGQGTETQYF	TGTGCCAGCAGCTTAAAACCGGGACAGGGGACAGAGACCCAGTACTTC
-	TRBJ2-1	TRBV6-5	TRBD1	11	CASTTGTAWFF	TGTGCCAGCACTACGGGGACAGCTTGGTTCTTC
-	TRBJ2-3	TRBV5-1	-	14	CASTKMESWDTQYF	TGCGCCAGCACCAAAATGGAGAGTTGGGATACGCAGTATTTT
-	TRBJ2-7	TRBV5-1	-	14	CASSHRTETYEQYF	TGCGCCAGCAGCCACCGGACAGAAACCTACGAGCAGTACTTC
-	TRBJ2-5	TRBV10-3	-	13	CAISEGAQETQYF	TGTGCCATCAGTGAAGGCGCACAAGAGACCCAGTACTTC
-	TRBJ2-7	TRBV18	-	14	CASSSAGRYYEQYF	TGTGCCAGCTCATCAGCAGGGCGATATTACGAGCAGTACTTC
-	TRBJ2-1	TRBV27	TRBD2	17	CASSPLMTSGSYNEQFF	TGTGCCAGCAGTCCCCTCATGACTAGCGGGTCCTACAATGAGCAGTTCTTC
-	TRBJ1-1	TRBV10-3	-	13	CAINGGVNTEAFF	TGTGCCATCAATGGAGGAGTGAACACTGAAGCTTTCTTT
-	TRBJ1-2	TRBV28	-	11	CASSVSAGYTF	TGTGCCAGCAGTGTAAGTGCCGGCTACACCTTC
-	TRBJ2-1	TRBV19	-	16	CASSFPGGLSSNEQFF	TGTGCCAGTAGTTTTCCAGGGGGACTGTCGAGCAATGAGCAGTTCTTC
-	TRBJ2-3	TRBV9	-	16	CASSVGGGSYADTQYF	TGTGCCAGCAGCGTCGGTGGGGGGTCATACGCAGATACGCAGTATTTT
-	TRBJ2-7	TRBV6-5	-	14	CASRSTVRGYEQYF	TGTGCCAGCAGATCGACCGTTAGGGGATACGAGCAGTACTTC
-	TRBJ1-4	TRBV7-9	-	15	CASSLGHLTDEKLFF	TGTGCCAGCAGCTTAGGTCATTTGACAGATGAAAAACTGTTTTTT
-	TRBJ2-7	TRBV5-1	TRBD1	15	CASSAEGQGAYEQYF	TGCGCCAGCAGCGCGGAGGGACAGGGGGCTTACGAGCAGTACTTC
-	TRBJ2-5	TRBV28	-	15	CASSLGGSRQETQYF	TGTGCCAGCAGTTTAGGGGGTTCGAGACAAGAGACCCAGTACTTC
-	TRBJ1-5	TRBV4-1	-	18	CASSQVEGSLQSIQPQHF	TGCGCCAGCAGCCAGGTTGAGGGGTCGCTTCAATCAATCCAGCCCCAGCATTTT
-	TRBJ2-3	TRBV4-1	TRBD1	17	CASSLTGTGAGGDTQYF	TGCGCCAGCAGCCTCACCGGGACAGGGGCGGGAGGAGATACGCAGTATTTT
-	TRBJ2-7	TRBV6-5	TRBD2	16	CASSYTGLAGGYEQYF	TGTGCCAGCAGTTACACGGGACTAGCGGGAGGTTACGAGCAGTACTTC
-	TRBJ2-1	TRBV7-2	TRBD2	15	CASSFGRAPYNEQFF	TGTGCCAGCAGCTTCGGGAGGGCCCCCTACAATGAGCAGTTCTTC
-	TRBJ1-1	TRBV5-1	-	16	CASSSSSRNMNTEAFF	TGCGCCAGCAGCTCTTCCAGCAGGAATATGAACACTGAAGCTTTCTTT
-	TRBJ2-2	TRBV18	-	12	CASSPRTGELFF	TGTGCCAGCTCACCACGTACCGGGGAGCTGTTTTTT
-	TRBJ2-7	TRBV6-1	-	11	CASRVGREQYF	TGTGCCAGCAGGGTGGGGCGGGAGCAGTACTTC
-	TRBJ2-5	TRBV10-3	-	13	CAISRGIEETQYF	TGTGCCATCTCCAGAGGGATCGAAGAGACCCAGTACTTC
-	TRBJ1-4	TRBV27	TRBD1	17	CASSLATPTGPNEKLFF	TGTGCCAGCAGCCTAGCAACGCCGACAGGGCCAAATGAAAAACTGTTTTTT
-	TRBJ2-5	TRBV7-9	-	15	CASSSTFAVQETQYF	TGTGCCAGCAGCTCCACTTTTGCAGTTCAAGAGACCCAGTACTTC